This passage covers 27 T cell receptor beta chains from one sample sequenced in a study of T cells in Graves' hyperthyroidism and ophthalmopathy. RNA transcripts were the template for amplifying TCR beta CDR3 regions. HTBI primers drove first-round RT-PCR of the TCR CDR3. TCRdb re-analysed the multiplex PCR reads in MiXCR, keeping a single row per CDR3 protein. The sample consists of hundreds of thousands of distinct CDR3 sequences, just under 20% of them appearing once. Sequencing was performed on blood. These receptors were taken from a man aged 35 to 55 with Graves' ophthalmopathy.

This clonotype showed up many times. For the CDR3, the DNA is TGTGCCTGGAGTGCAGGGGCTGGCTACACCTTC. Translated: CAWSAGAGYTF. The V call is TRBV30, the J call TRBJ1-2; D might be TRBD1 (6 bases). CDR3 length equals 11 residues. The ends were cut back, 1 base at V and 7 bases at J, with 7 bases in the middle. Germline CDR1 reads GTSNPN; CDR2 reads SVGIG (reference sequence).

This clonotype was detected many times. The V and J genes are TRBV6-5 and TRBJ2-3; 8 bases are shared with TRBD2. The germline V gene encodes CDR1 MNHEY and CDR2 SVGAGI. The CDR3 runs to 14 residues. V trimming: 2 bases; J trimming: 4 bases; junction bases outside the gene matches: 2. In nucleotides, the CDR3 is TGTGCCAGCAGTTACAGCGGGAGAGCAGATACGCAGTATTTT. Its translation: CASSYSGRADTQYF.

J is TRBJ2-1 and V is TRBV6-2 or TRBV6-3; tentatively, D is TRBD1 or TRBD2 (6 bases each). CDR1 MNHEY and CDR2 SVGEGT come from the germline V gene. The CDR3 has 15 residues. V lost 0 bases and J 8 bases, leaving 14 bases between the germline ends. The CDR3 region is CASSYSWGPSDEQFF. Written as DNA, the CDR3 is TGTGCCAGCAGTTACTCATGGGGGCCTAGCGATGAGCAGTTCTTC.

This clonotype was found a few times. This rearrangement joins TRBV18 to TRBJ2-1, with D perhaps matching TRBD1 or TRBD2 (6 bases each). Trimming pared 3 bases from V and 8 bases from J, leaving 11 bases between. CDR1 is KGHSH and CDR2 is LQKENI in the germline V gene. The CDR3 has 13 amino acids. The CDR3 is CASSPWGAHEQFF. For the CDR3, the DNA is TGTGCCAGCTCACCGTGGGGGGCCCATGAGCAGTTCTTC. Using reference TRBV18 and TRBJ2-1 for the parts outside the CDR3, the full variable domain is NAGVMQNPRHLVRRRGQEARLRCSPMKGHSHVYWYRQLPEEGLKFMVYLQKENIIDESGMPKERFSAEFPKEGPSILRIQQVVRGDSAAYFCASSPWGAHEQFFGPGTRLTVL.

The chain employs TRBV5-1 and TRBJ2-1, with D tentatively TRBD2 (6 bases). The V and J ends lost 6 bases and 7 bases respectively, with 23 bases between them. Germline V gene lookup returns CDR1 SGHRS and CDR2 YFSETQ. The CDR3 sequence is 16 residues long. The CDR3 nucleotides read TGCGCCAGCACCCGTGGCGACGCGGGGAGTGGTAATGAGCAGTTCTTC. This translates into CASTRGDAGSGNEQFF.

The V call is TRBV29-1, the J call TRBJ2-1; D perhaps matches TRBD1 (5 bases). Deletions cut 4 bases from V and 1 base from J, with 8 bases between. Germline V CDR1 and CDR2: SQVTM, ANQGSEA. This CDR3 is 13 amino acids long. CDR3 nucleotide sequence: TGCAGCGTTGGAGACAGATCCTACAATGAGCAGTTCTTC. It specifies CSVGDRSYNEQFF.

This clonotype was seen ten or more times. CDR3 sequence: CASSYDNEQFF. CDR3 nucleotides: TGTGCCAGCTCATACGACAATGAGCAGTTCTTC. The chain recombines TRBV18 with TRBJ2-1; D gene unclear. Germline V CDR1 and CDR2: KGHSH, LQKENI. This CDR3 is 11 amino acids long. V lost 5 bases to trimming and J lost 5 bases, with 4 bases between them.

At least ten counts were recorded for this clonotype. V gene TRBV18 combines with J gene TRBJ1-1; TRBD1 matches 9 bases. Losses at the gene ends were 5 bases for V and 5 bases for J; bases not matched to a gene: 12. The CDR3 has 16 residues. CDR1 KGHSH and CDR2 LQKENI come from the germline V gene. This CDR3 is CASSSQGARGGTEAFF. Written as DNA, the CDR3 is TGTGCCAGCTCATCACAGGGGGCGAGAGGTGGGACTGAAGCTTTCTTT.

Many counts were recorded for this clonotype. This rearrangement joins TRBV6-2 or TRBV6-3 to TRBJ2-2; a possible D gene is TRBD2 (6 bases). With 6 bases removed from V and 6 bases from J, the gap between germline ends came to 14 bases. Per germline, CDR1 MNHEY and CDR2 SVGEGT. The CDR3 consists of 14 residues. The CDR3 sequence is CASRPLAAAGELFF. The DNA for the CDR3 is TGTGCCAGCAGACCGTTAGCGGCGGCCGGGGAGCTGTTTTTT.

V is TRBV13 and J is TRBJ1-6; D not certain. From germline, CDR1 is PRHDT and CDR2 FYEKMQ (reference sequence). The CDR3 loop spans 18 amino acids. Trimming took off 0 bases at V and 8 bases at J, with 20 bases between the two ends. CDR3 nucleotide sequence: TGTGCCAGCAGCTTAGGCGGATCGTACAGCCCGGCAGATTCACCCCTCCACTTT. Translating it yields CASSLGGSYSPADSPLHF.

The rearrangement joins TRBV12-3 or TRBV12-4 to TRBJ2-7, with 8 positions matching TRBD1. Trimming took 4 bases from V and 4 from J; bases not matched to a gene: 15. CDR3 length equals 17 residues. The CDR3 loop reads CASSSPLGDRNAYEQYF. CDR3 nucleotide sequence: TGTGCCAGCAGTTCTCCCTTGGGGGACAGGAACGCTTACGAGCAGTACTTC.

This clonotype was recorded a few times. The chain joins TRBV20-1 to TRBJ1-2; tentative D call: TRBD1 (5 bases). The CDR3 consists of 14 residues. Germline values: CDR1 DFQATT, CDR2 SNEGSKA (reference sequence). The V gene lost 4 bases and the J gene lost 7 bases, with 19 bases spanning the gap. The DNA for the CDR3 is TGCAGTGCTACCCCAGGGAATTCTATCAGTGGCTACACCTTC. Residues: CSATPGNSISGYTF.

This clonotype came up many times. The chain links TRBV7-2 to TRBJ2-3, with 7 bases fitting TRBD2. This CDR3 region has 15 residues. With 2 bases clipped from V and 1 base from J, the junction kept 3 bases outside the gene matches. Germline-derived CDR1 and CDR2 are SGHTA and FQGNSA. Here the CDR3 DNA reads TGTGCCAGCAGCTTATGGGGGGGAGGCACAGATACGCAGTATTTT. The encoded protein is CASSLWGGGTDTQYF.

This clonotype was picked up many times. The chain combines TRBV18 with TRBJ1-5; D remains ambiguous. The CDR3 loop spans 16 amino acids. Per germline, CDR1 KGHSH and CDR2 LQKENI. The germline V and J ends were trimmed by 2 bases and 5 bases, with 16 bases remaining between them. The CDR3 sequence: CASSPSSVPSHQPQHF. For the CDR3, the DNA is TGTGCCAGCTCACCATCAAGTGTCCCGAGCCATCAGCCCCAGCATTTT.

The chain employs TRBV24-1 and TRBJ2-1; no clear D gene. The CDR3 runs 15 residues. Trimming cost V 4 bases and J 2 bases, with 11 bases left between them. CDR1 is KGHDR and CDR2 is SFDVKD in the germline V gene. Here the CDR3 reads CATSETQSPYNEQFF. The DNA of the CDR3 is TGTGCCACCAGTGAAACTCAGTCCCCCTACAATGAGCAGTTCTTC.

In this sample, this clonotype turned up many times. The chain is built from TRBV5-5 and TRBJ1-1, with 7 bases fitting TRBD1. The CDR3 is 16 amino acids. Germline V gene data show CDR1 as SGHKS and CDR2 as YYEKEE (reference sequence). Trimming at V came to 2 bases and at J to 0 bases, leaving 7 bases not matched to a gene. The CDR3 spells CASSFGAQGLNTEAFF. The CDR3 nucleotides are TGTGCCAGCAGCTTTGGGGCACAGGGGTTGAACACTGAAGCTTTCTTT. Using reference TRBV5-5 and TRBJ1-1 for the parts outside the CDR3, the full variable domain is DAGVTQSPTHLIKTRGQQVTLRCSPISGHKSVSWYQQVLGQGPQFIFQYYEKEERGRGNFPDRFSARQFPNYSSELNVNALLLGDSALYLCASSFGAQGLNTEAFFGQGTRLTVV.

Remarks on this clonotype: An end of the junction does not agree with germline; a read error may underlie this. The chain employs TRBV12-3 or TRBV12-4 and TRBJ2-7; D may be TRBD1 (5 bases). This CDR3 is 11 amino acids long. CDR3 residues: CASRLPDSKHF. CDR3 coding DNA: TGTGCCAGCAGACTCCCAGACAGCAAGCACTTC.

The chain is built from TRBV20-1 and TRBJ1-1; TRBD1 might be the D (6 bases). V was shortened by 5 bases and J by 5 bases, with 15 bases between the two germline ends. Germline values: CDR1 DFQATT, CDR2 SNEGSKA (reference sequence). This CDR3 spans 13 amino acids. The CDR3 bases are TGCAGTGCTTGGCGGGGGGCTAAAACTGAAGCTTTCTTT. It yields the protein CSAWRGAKTEAFF.

Remarks on this clonotype: The junction departs from the called germline gene at one end, perhaps through a read error. The V gene is TRBV20-1, the J gene TRBJ1-5; D is ambiguous. The CDR3 is 13 amino acids. Germline loops: CDR1 DFQATT, CDR2 SNEGSKA (reference sequence). CDR3 sequence: CGALNRVSQPQHF. CDR3 in DNA: TGCGGTGCTCTGAATCGGGTCTCTCAGCCCCAGCATTTT.

V usage is TRBV6-5 and J usage is TRBJ1-1, with TRBD1 as a possible D gene (5 bases). Germline CDR1 and CDR2: MNHEY and SVGAGI. V lost 2 bases to trimming and J lost 3 bases, with 16 bases between them. This CDR3 contains 16 residues. CDR3 in DNA: TGTGCCAGCAGTTACGGCGGGGGAATTGAGGACACTGAAGCTTTCTTT. Protein product: CASSYGGGIEDTEAFF.

This clonotype was detected ten times or more. The rearrangement uses TRBV10-3 and TRBJ1-1; D uncertain. Germline V gene sequence: CDR1 ENHRY, CDR2 SYGVKD. Trimming stripped 10 bases from V and 1 base from J, with 13 bases between. CDR3 length equals 13 residues. As DNA, the CDR3 is TGTGCCACCCTAGACGGACCGAACACTGAAGCTTTCTTT. Its protein is CATLDGPNTEAFF.

This clonotype appeared many times. This chain joins TRBV20-1 and TRBJ2-5; D is unclear. The germline CDR1 and CDR2 sequences are DFQATT and SNEGSKA (reference sequence). The CDR3 consists of 13 residues. The V and J ends lost 5 bases and 0 bases respectively, with 10 bases between them. The CDR3 nucleotides are TGCAGTGCTTGGCCGGAGTACCAAGAGACCCAGTACTTC. Protein: CSAWPEYQETQYF.

This clonotype was seen only once. The J gene is TRBJ2-2, the V gene TRBV6-1; D gene uncertain. Trimming removed 5 bases at V and 7 bases at J, with 11 bases between. Germline loops: CDR1 MNHNS, CDR2 SASEGT. CDR3 length: 13 residues. CDR3 sequence (DNA): TGTGCCAGCAGTCACTCAAAAGACGGGGAGCTGTTTTTT. It translates to CASSHSKDGELFF.

The chain combines TRBV20-1 with TRBJ1-5; D is possibly TRBD1 (5 bases). CDR3 length: 15 amino acids. V was shortened by 3 bases and J by 1 base, with 13 bases between the two germline ends. CDR1 is DFQATT and CDR2 is SNEGSKA in the germline V gene (reference sequence). The CDR3 nucleotides read TGCAGTGCTAGTCACGGGGCAATGAGCAATCAGCCCCAGCATTTT. Amino acids: CSASHGAMSNQPQHF.

This clonotype has ten or more counts. The rearrangement uses TRBV3-1 and TRBJ2-1; D gene uncertain. Looked up from germline, CDR1 is LGHDT and CDR2 is YNNKEL (reference sequence). V was shortened by 0 bases and J by 3 bases, with 6 bases between the two germline ends. CDR3 length: 14 amino acids. This chain's CDR3 is CASSQDQFYNEQFF. The CDR3, as DNA: TGTGCCAGCAGCCAAGACCAGTTCTACAATGAGCAGTTCTTC.

This clonotype was found a few times. This may come from a read error, since a much larger clone is one base off. The CDR3 sequence: CASSRSDCGDTQYF. CDR3 sequence (DNA): TGTGCCAGCAGCCGCTCGGACTGTGGAGATACGCAGTATTTT. V usage is TRBV28 and J usage is TRBJ2-3; a weak D match, TRBD2 (5 bases). V gave up 6 bases and J gave up 5 bases, with 15 bases separating them. The CDR3 totals 14 residues. Germline CDR1 and CDR2: MDHEN and SYDVKM. The variable domain in full, completed from reference TRBV28 and TRBJ2-3, reads DVKVTQSSRYLVKRTGEKVFLECVQDMDHENMFWYRQDPGLGLRLIYFSYDVKMKEKGDIPEGYSVSREKKERFSLILESASTNQTSMYLCASSRSDCGDTQYFGPGTRLTVL.

This clonotype was picked up a small number of times. CDR3 sequence: CASSPNRATQGYTF. CDR3 in DNA: TGTGCCAGCTCACCAAATAGGGCAACCCAGGGCTACACCTTC. V is TRBV18 and J is TRBJ1-2; D gene ambiguous. This CDR3 has 14 amino acids. CDR1 is KGHSH, CDR2 LQKENI, per germline. Trimming took 2 bases from V and 8 from J, leaving 15 bases between them.